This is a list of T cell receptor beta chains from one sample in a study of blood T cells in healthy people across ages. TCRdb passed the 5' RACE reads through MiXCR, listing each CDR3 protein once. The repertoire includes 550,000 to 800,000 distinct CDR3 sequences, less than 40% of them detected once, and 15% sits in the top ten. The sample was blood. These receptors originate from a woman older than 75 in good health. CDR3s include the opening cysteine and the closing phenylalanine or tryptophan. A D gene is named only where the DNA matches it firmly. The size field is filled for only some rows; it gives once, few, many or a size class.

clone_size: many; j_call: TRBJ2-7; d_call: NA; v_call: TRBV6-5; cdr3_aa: CASLDGYEQYF; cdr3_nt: TGTGCCAGCCTCGATGGCTACGAGCAGTACTTC
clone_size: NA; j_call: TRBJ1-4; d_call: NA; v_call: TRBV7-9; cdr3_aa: CASSLAQGENEKLFF; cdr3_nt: TGTGCCAGCAGCTTAGCCCAGGGTGAGAATGAAAAACTGTTTTTT
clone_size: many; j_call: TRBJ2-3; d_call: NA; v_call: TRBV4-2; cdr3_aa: CASSPNRKVGDTDTQYF; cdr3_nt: TGTGCCAGCAGCCCCAATCGGAAGGTGGGGGACACAGATACGCAGTATTTT
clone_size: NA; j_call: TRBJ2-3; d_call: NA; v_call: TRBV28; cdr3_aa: CASRPQGASTDMQYF; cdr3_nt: TGTGCCAGCAGACCACAGGGAGCTAGCACAGATATGCAGTATTTT
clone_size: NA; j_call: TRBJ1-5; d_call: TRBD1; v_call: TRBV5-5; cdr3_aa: CASSPHTGYRGPLDQPQHF; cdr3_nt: TGTGCCAGCAGCCCTCATACAGGGTACAGGGGGCCTCTAGATCAGCCCCAGCATTTT
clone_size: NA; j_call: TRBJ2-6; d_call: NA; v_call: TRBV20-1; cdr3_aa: CSARDGGAEGSGANVLTF; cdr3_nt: TGCAGTGCTAGAGATGGGGGTGCAGAGGGCTCTGGGGCCAACGTCCTGACTTTC
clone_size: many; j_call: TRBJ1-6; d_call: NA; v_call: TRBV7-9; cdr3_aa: CASSRPGGHNSPLHF; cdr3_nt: TGTGCCAGCAGCAGACCCGGGGGCCATAATTCACCCCTCCACTTT
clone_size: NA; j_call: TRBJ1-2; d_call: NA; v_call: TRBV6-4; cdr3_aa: CASRGHQGSDGYTF; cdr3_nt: TGTGCCAGCAGGGGACACCAGGGAAGCGATGGCTACACCTTC
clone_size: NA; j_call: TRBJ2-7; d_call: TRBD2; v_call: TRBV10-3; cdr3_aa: CAISESRGVSYEQYF; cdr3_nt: TGTGCCATCAGTGAGTCTCGGGGGGTCTCCTACGAGCAGTACTTC
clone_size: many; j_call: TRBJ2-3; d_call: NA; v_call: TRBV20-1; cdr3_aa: CSARKGQWGTDTQYF; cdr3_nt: TGCAGTGCTAGAAAGGGGCAGTGGGGCACAGATACGCAGTATTTT
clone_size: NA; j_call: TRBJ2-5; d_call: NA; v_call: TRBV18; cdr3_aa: CASSHPASLQETQYF; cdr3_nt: TGTGCCAGCTCCCACCCGGCTAGCCTCCAAGAGACCCAGTACTTC
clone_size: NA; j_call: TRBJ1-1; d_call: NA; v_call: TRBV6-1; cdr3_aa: CASSVTVTEAFF; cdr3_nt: TGTGCCAGCAGTGTGACAGTTACTGAAGCTTTCTTT
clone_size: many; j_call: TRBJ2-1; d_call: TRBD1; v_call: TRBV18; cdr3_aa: CASSPSGQGWFNEQFF; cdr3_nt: TGTGCCAGCTCACCGTCGGGACAGGGGTGGTTCAATGAGCAGTTCTTC
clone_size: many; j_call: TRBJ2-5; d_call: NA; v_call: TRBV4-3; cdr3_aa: CASSQNGPLGETQYF; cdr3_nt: TGCGCCAGCAGCCAGAACGGGCCTTTGGGGGAGACCCAGTACTTC
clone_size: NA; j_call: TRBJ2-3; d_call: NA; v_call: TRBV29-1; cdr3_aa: CSVEERDGSTDTQYF; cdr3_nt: TGCAGCGTTGAAGAAAGGGATGGGAGCACAGATACGCAGTATTTT
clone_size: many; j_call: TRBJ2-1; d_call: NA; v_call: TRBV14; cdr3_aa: CATQRTPSYNEQFF; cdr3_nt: TGTGCCACCCAACGGACTCCCTCCTACAATGAGCAGTTCTTC
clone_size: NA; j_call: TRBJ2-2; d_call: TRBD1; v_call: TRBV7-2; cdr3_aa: CASSLRTGQGGGELFF; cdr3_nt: TGTGCCAGCAGCTTAAGGACGGGACAGGGGGGCGGGGAGCTGTTTTTT
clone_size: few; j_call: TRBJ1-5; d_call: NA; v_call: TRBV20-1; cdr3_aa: CSARDFGGGSNQPQHF; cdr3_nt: TGCAGTGCTAGAGATTTCGGGGGGGGCAGCAATCAGCCCCAGCATTTT
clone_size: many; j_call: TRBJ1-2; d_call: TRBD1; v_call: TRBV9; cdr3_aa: CASSVGGTGSLYGYTF; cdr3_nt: TGTGCCAGCAGCGTAGGAGGGACAGGCTCCCTCTATGGCTACACCTTC
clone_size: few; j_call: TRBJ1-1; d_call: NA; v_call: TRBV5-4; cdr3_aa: CASRKDTNTEAFF; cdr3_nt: TGTGCCAGCAGGAAGGACACGAACACTGAAGCTTTCTTT
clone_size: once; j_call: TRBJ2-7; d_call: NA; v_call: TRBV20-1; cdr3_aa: CSARGWSSYEQYF; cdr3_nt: TGCAGTGCCCGGGGTTGGAGCTCCTACGAGCAGTACTTC
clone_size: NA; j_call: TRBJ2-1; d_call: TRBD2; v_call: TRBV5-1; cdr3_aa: CASTVAGGNNEQFF; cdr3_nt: TGCGCCAGCACCGTAGCGGGGGGCAACAATGAGCAGTTCTTC
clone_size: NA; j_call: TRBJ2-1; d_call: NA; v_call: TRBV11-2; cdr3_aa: CAGSLRQSSYNEQFF; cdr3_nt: TGTGCCGGCAGCTTGCGACAGAGCTCCTACAATGAGCAGTTCTTC
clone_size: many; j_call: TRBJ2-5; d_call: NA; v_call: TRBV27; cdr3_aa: CASRPASYQETQYF; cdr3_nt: TGTGCCAGCAGGCCGGCGTCATACCAAGAGACCCAGTACTTC
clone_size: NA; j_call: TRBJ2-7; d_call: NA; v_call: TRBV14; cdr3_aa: CASSQERTVQYF; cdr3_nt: TGTGCCAGCAGCCAAGAGCGGACGGTGCAGTACTTC
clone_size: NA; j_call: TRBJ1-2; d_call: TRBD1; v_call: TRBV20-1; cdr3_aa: CSPGGSNYGYTF; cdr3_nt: TGCAGTCCAGGGGGCTCTAACTATGGCTACACCTTC
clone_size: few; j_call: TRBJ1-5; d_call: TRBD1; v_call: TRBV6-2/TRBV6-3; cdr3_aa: CASNPRGIGTGFANQPQHF; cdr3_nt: TGTGCCAGCAACCCCCGGGGGATCGGGACAGGGTTTGCCAATCAGCCCCAGCATTTT
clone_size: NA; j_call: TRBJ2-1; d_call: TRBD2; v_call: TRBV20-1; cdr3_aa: CSARVASGGAGNEQFF; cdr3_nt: TGCAGTGCTAGAGTCGCTAGCGGGGGGGCCGGCAATGAGCAGTTCTTC
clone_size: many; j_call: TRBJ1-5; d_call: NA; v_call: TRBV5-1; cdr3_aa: CASSLEGVDQPQHF; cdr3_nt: TGCGCCAGCAGCTTGGAGGGGGTGGATCAGCCCCAGCATTTT
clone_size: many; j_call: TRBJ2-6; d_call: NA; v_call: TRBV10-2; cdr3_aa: CASSGTISGANVLTF; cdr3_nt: TGCGCCAGCAGTGGGACGATCTCTGGGGCCAACGTCCTGACTTTC
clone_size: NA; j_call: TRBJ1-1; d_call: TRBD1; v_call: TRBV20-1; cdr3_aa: CSASRRTGETEAFF; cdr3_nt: TGCAGTGCATCGAGGCGGACAGGGGAGACTGAAGCTTTCTTT
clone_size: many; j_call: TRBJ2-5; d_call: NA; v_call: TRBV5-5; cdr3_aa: CASSFDIMTETQYF; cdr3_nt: TGTGCCAGCAGCTTCGACATTATGACGGAGACCCAGTACTTC
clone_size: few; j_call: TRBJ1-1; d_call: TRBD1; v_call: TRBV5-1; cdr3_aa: CASRAGTGWKDTEAFF; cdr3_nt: TGCGCCAGCAGGGCCGGGACAGGGTGGAAGGACACTGAAGCTTTCTTT
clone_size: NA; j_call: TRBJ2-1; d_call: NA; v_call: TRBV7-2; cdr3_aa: CASSQAGAYNEQFF; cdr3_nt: TGTGCCAGCAGCCAAGCCGGGGCTTACAATGAGCAGTTCTTC
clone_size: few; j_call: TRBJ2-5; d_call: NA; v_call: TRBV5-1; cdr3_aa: CASNGKPGQPTIQETQYF; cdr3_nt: TGCGCCAGCAACGGAAAGCCGGGACAACCAACTATTCAAGAGACCCAGTACTTC
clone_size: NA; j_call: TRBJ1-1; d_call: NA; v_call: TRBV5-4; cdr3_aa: CASSLPKNTEAFF; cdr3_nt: TGTGCCAGCAGTCTACCAAAGAACACTGAAGCTTTCTTT
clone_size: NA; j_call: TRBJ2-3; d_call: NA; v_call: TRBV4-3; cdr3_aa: CASSQTLHARGTDTQYF; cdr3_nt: TGCGCCAGCAGCCAAACCCTTCATGCCCGTGGCACAGATACGCAGTATTTT
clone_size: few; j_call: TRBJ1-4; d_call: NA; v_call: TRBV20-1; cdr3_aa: CSARGPGEKLFF; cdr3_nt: TGCAGTGCTAGAGGGCCGGGAGAAAAACTGTTTTTT
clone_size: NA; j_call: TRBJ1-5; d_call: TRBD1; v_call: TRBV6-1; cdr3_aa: CASRQGQGATSNQPQHF; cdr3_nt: TGTGCCAGCAGACAAGGACAGGGGGCGACCAGCAATCAGCCCCAGCATTTT
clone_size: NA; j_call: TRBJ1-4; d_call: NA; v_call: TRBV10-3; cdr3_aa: CAISARGELFF; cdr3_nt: TGTGCCATCAGTGCCAGGGGAGAACTGTTTTTT
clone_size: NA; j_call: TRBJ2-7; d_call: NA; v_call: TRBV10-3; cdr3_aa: CAIGGTKTDEQYF; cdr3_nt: TGTGCCATCGGCGGGACCAAGACGGATGAGCAGTACTTC
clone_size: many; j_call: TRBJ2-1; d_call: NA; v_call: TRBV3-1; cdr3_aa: CASSRPPGVGSYNEQFF; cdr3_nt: TGTGCCAGCAGCCGCCCCCCCGGGGTTGGGTCCTACAATGAGCAGTTCTTC
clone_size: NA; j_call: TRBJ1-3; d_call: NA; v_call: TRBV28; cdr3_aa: CASQWGNTIYF; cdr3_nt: TGTGCCAGTCAGTGGGGAAACACCATATATTTT
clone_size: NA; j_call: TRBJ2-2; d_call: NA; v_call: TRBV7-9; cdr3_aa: CASTPSGGGETGELFF; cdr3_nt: TGTGCCAGCACCCCTTCGGGAGGGGGCGAAACCGGGGAGCTGTTTTTT
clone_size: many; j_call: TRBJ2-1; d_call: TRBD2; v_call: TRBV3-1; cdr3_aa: CASSPTESGLPYNEQFF; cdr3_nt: TGTGCCAGCAGCCCAACCGAATCGGGACTACCCTACAATGAGCAGTTCTTC
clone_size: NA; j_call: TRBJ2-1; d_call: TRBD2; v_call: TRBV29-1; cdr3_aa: CSVATSGRENNEQFF; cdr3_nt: TGCAGCGTTGCGACTAGCGGGAGGGAAAACAATGAGCAGTTCTTC